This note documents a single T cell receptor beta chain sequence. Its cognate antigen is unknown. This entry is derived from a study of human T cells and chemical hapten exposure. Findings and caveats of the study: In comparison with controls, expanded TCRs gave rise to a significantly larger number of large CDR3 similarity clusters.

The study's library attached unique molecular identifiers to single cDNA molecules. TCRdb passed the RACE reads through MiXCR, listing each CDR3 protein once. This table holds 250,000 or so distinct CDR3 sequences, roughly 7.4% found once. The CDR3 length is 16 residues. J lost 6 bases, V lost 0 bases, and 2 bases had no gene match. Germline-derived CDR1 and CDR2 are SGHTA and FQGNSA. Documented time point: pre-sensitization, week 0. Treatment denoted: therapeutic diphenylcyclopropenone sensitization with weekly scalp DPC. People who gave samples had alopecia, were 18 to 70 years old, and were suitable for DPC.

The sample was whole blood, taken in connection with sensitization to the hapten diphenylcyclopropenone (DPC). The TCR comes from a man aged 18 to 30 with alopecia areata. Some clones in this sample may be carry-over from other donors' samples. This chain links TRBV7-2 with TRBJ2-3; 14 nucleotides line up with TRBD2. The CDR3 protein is CASSLAGLAGVDTQYF. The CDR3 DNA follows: TGTGCCAGCAGCTTAGCGGGACTAGCGGGGGTGGATACGCAGTATTTT. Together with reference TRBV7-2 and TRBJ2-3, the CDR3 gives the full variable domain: GAGVSQSPSNKVTEKGKDVELRCDPISGHTALYWYRQSLGQGLEFLIYFQGNSAPDKSGLPSDRFSAERTGGSVSTLTIQRTQQEDSAVYLCASSLAGLAGVDTQYFGPGTRLTVL.